Following are 8 T cell receptor beta chains from one sample sequenced in a study of T-cell reconstitution after alpha-beta-depleted transplantation in children. The TCRbeta library was prepared with unique molecular identifiers. Using its own MiXCR run on the PCR reads, TCRdb lists one record per CDR3 protein. This sample yields approximately 980,000 distinct CDR3 sequences, of which about 29% are seen a single time; roughly 31% belongs to the top ten. The source material was PBMCs, mostly from graft donor cells, sampled 360 days after TCRalphabeta/CD19-depleted stem cell transplant. The source of these receptors is a boy less than two years old who had a stem cell transplant for SCID, so the T cells may come from the graft donor.

CDR3: CASRGTVGTGDEKLFF. The DNA of the CDR3 is TGTGCCAGCAGAGGGACTGTGGGGACAGGAGATGAAAAACTGTTTTTT. This chain connects TRBV6-1 to TRBJ1-4; 8 bases are a match to TRBD1. Trimming removed 6 bases from V and 6 bases from J; junction bases left unmatched: 12. The CDR3 runs 16 residues. In germline, CDR1 is MNHNS, CDR2 SASEGT.

This clonotype turned up a few times. V gene TRBV5-1 combines with J gene TRBJ1-4; no definite D call. This CDR3 contains 14 residues. The V gene's germline CDR1 is SGHRS and CDR2 YFSETQ. V lost 0 bases and J 8 bases, leaving 11 bases between the germline ends. CDR3: CASSLDAGEEKLFF. CDR3 sequence (DNA): TGCGCCAGCAGCTTGGACGCGGGAGAGGAAAAACTGTTTTTT.

The V and J genes are TRBV4-1 and TRBJ1-1, with 9 bases fitting TRBD1. This CDR3 is built from 17 residues. Germline V lookup: CDR1 MGHRA, CDR2 YSYEKL. Trimming removed 1 base from V and 3 bases from J; junction bases left unmatched: 9. Here the CDR3 reads CASSQGRMDRGDTEAFF. CDR3 nucleotides: TGCGCCAGCAGCCAAGGGAGGATGGACAGGGGTGACACTGAAGCTTTCTTT.

This clonotype was counted between two and nine times. The chain has TRBV20-1 and TRBJ1-1, with unresolved D. The V gene lost 3 bases and the J gene lost 1 base, with 15 bases spanning the gap. The germline V gene has CDR1 DFQATT and CDR2 SNEGSKA (reference sequence). The CDR3 spans 15 residues. The CDR3 is CSARRRAKANTEAFF. CDR3 DNA sequence: TGCAGTGCTAGGCGTCGGGCAAAAGCGAACACTGAAGCTTTCTTT.

The gene calls are TRBV2 and TRBJ1-2, with TRBD1 as a possible D gene (5 bases). CDR1 is SNHLY and CDR2 is FYNNEI in the germline V gene. The CDR3 consists of 13 residues. The V end was cut by 3 bases, the J end by 10 bases, with 15 bases between. The CDR3 protein is CASSEESGQYYTF. The CDR3 nucleotides are TGTGCCAGCAGTGAGGAGTCGGGGCAGTACTACACCTTC. Supplemented by reference TRBV2 and TRBJ1-2, the full variable domain reads EPEVTQTPSHQVTQMGQEVILRCVPISNHLYFYWYRQILGQKVEFLVSFYNNEISEKSEIFDDQFSVERPDGSNFTLKIRSTKLEDSAMYFCASSEESGQYYTFGSGTRLTVV.

The genes are TRBV5-5 and TRBJ2-5; 10 bases are a match to TRBD1. J was trimmed by 1 base and V by 5 bases; bases with no gene match: 8. Per germline, CDR1 SGHKS and CDR2 YYEKEE (reference sequence). This CDR3 region has 16 residues. CDR3 sequence: CASSVGDRGRQETQYF. CDR3 bases: TGTGCCAGCAGTGTCGGTGACAGGGGGCGCCAAGAGACCCAGTACTTC.

This sequence joins TRBV27 and TRBJ2-1; 15 nucleotides agree with TRBD2. This CDR3 is 15 amino acids long. V lost 6 bases to trimming and J lost 8 bases; unmatched junction nucleotides: 5. Germline V lookup: CDR1 MNHEY, CDR2 SMNVEV (reference sequence). Written as DNA, the CDR3 is TGTGCCAGCAGGCCGGGACTAGCGGGGGGAGATGAGCAGTTCTTC. It codes for CASRPGLAGGDEQFF.

The sample holds a few counts of this clonotype. V usage is TRBV6-2 or TRBV6-3 and J usage is TRBJ1-1; D remains ambiguous. Deletions cut 6 bases from V and 3 bases from J, with 11 bases between. The germline V gene has CDR1 MNHEY and CDR2 SVGEGT. This CDR3 comprises 13 residues. CDR3 sequence: CASRGMDHTEAFF. CDR3 sequence (DNA): TGTGCCAGCAGGGGAATGGACCACACTGAAGCTTTCTTT.